The 28 T cell receptor beta chains below were found in one sample sequenced in a study of shared clonotypes between healthy human individuals. Only in-frame clones appear in the TCRdb table, and some are missing; sequencing was by immunoSEQ multiplex PCR. The profile covers 550,000 to 800,000 clones, with roughly 88% appearing a single time and roughly 36% taken by the ten largest. Input material: memory CD8+ T cells from PBMCs. Subset of the sample: CD45RO+ cells pooled with CCR7-negative TemRA cells. The receptors here all came from a man between 18 and 35 years old in good health. Some clones in this sample may be carry-over from other donors' samples.

This chain uses TRBV27 with TRBJ2-5; D perhaps matches TRBD2 (6 bases). Deletions cut 0 bases from V and 6 bases from J, with 20 bases between. In germline, CDR1 is MNHEY, CDR2 SMNVEV (reference sequence). The CDR3 runs 17 residues. The CDR3 DNA reads as TGTGCCAGCAGTTTATCGGGGAGGCTGCCTGTCCTAAAGACCCAGTACTTC. Its translation is CASSLSGRLPVLKTQYF.

The gene calls are TRBV30 and TRBJ2-1; D gene unclear. Germline assignment: CDR1 GTSNPN and CDR2 SVGIG (reference sequence). V was trimmed by 3 bases and J by 5 bases, leaving 17 bases between them. The CDR3 has 15 amino acids. The CDR3 nucleotides are TGTGCCTGGAGGGTCGGGCTAGGCGAAAACAATGAGCAGTTCTTC. This encodes CAWRVGLGENNEQFF. Looking up the rest from reference TRBV30 and TRBJ2-1 gives the full variable domain: SQTIHQWPATLVQPVGSPLSLECTVEGTSNPNLYWYRQAAGRGLQLLFYSVGIGQISSEVPQNLSASRPQDRQFILSSKKLLLSDSGFYLCAWRVGLGENNEQFFGPGTRLTVL.

The V call is TRBV5-1, the J call TRBJ2-7, with D possibly called TRBD1 or TRBD2 (5 bases each). Per germline, CDR1 SGHRS and CDR2 YFSETQ. V lost 4 bases to trimming and J lost 6 bases, with 17 bases between them. The CDR3 runs 14 residues. The DNA of the CDR3 is TGCGCCAGCAGCCCTAGGTGGGGGTCGGGCGAGCAGTACTTC. This codes for CASSPRWGSGEQYF.

This clone was seen a single time. The chain combines TRBV5-6 with TRBJ2-5; 8 positions match TRBD1. Trimming took 5 bases from V and 5 from J; bases not matched to a gene: 11. CDR1 SGHDT and CDR2 YYEEEE come from the germline V gene. There are 15 residues in the CDR3. Written as DNA, the CDR3 is TGTGCCAGCAGAGACAGGGGTTTCGATTGGGAGACCCAGTACTTC. Amino acid sequence: CASRDRGFDWETQYF.

The chain combines TRBV10-3 with TRBJ1-3, with 7 bases identical to TRBD1. The CDR3 sequence is 14 residues long. The junction had 4 bases not matched to a gene; V was cut back by 6 bases and J by 2 bases. Germline V gene data show CDR1 as ENHRY and CDR2 as SYGVKD. The CDR3 DNA is TGTGCCATCAGGACAGGGAAAACTGGAAACACCATATATTTT. Translation gives CAIRTGKTGNTIYF.

The chain carries TRBV6-5 and TRBJ2-5; D possibly matches TRBD1 or TRBD2 (5 bases each). V lost 0 bases and J lost 4, with 9 bases in between. The CDR3 is 14 amino acids. The germline gives CDR1 MNHEY, CDR2 SVGAGI. DNA for the CDR3: TGTGCCAGCAGTTACTCGCCGGGGCGAGAGACCCAGTACTTC. It specifies CASSYSPGRETQYF.

The chain couples TRBV7-8 to TRBJ2-3; 7 bases map to TRBD2. V dropped 1 base and J dropped 2; count of bases not matched to a gene: 6. CDR3 length equals 16 residues. Germline CDR1 SGHVS, CDR2 FQNEAQ. CDR3 sequence: CASSLEASGFTDTQYF. The CDR3 DNA is TGTGCCAGCAGCTTAGAGGCTAGCGGCTTCACAGATACGCAGTATTTT.

The chain couples TRBV6-5 to TRBJ2-5; TRBD1 or TRBD2 may be the D gene (5 bases each). The better agreement between TRBJ2-7 and the DNA end casts doubt on the J call. The CDR3 is made up of 15 amino acids. The germline V gene has CDR1 MNHEY and CDR2 SVGAGI. The CDR3 region has the DNA TGTGCCAGCAGTCCCCTAGCAGGGAGCTCCTACGAGCAGTACTTC. Residues: CASSPLAGSSYEQYF.

This clone was seen ten or more times. This chain uses TRBV28 with TRBJ2-7, with D maybe TRBD2 (6 bases). Trimming took 8 bases from V and 4 from J, leaving 9 bases between them. Looked up from germline, CDR1 is MDHEN and CDR2 is SYDVKM. This CDR3 region has 11 residues. The CDR3 DNA follows: TGTGCCAGCGGACTAACGTACGAGCAGTACTTC. As protein: CASGLTYEQYF.

The chain's CDR3 is CASSMGAGELFF. Written as DNA, the CDR3 is TGTGCCAGCAGCATGGGGGCCGGGGAGCTGTTTTTT. V and J are TRBV27 and TRBJ2-2; the D call may be TRBD1 or TRBD2 (5 bases each). Germline CDR1 is MNHEY and CDR2 is SMNVEV (reference sequence). Trimming removed 6 bases at V and 6 bases at J, with 8 bases between. This CDR3 has 12 amino acids.

The gene calls are TRBV7-3 and TRBJ2-1; 10 positions match TRBD2. CDR3 length: 15 amino acids. The V segment lost 5 bases and the J segment 8 bases; nucleotides outside the gene matches: 9. The V gene's germline CDR1 is SGHTA and CDR2 FQGTGA. The CDR3 loop reads CASSPRLAGIDEQFF. CDR3 DNA: TGTGCCAGCAGCCCCCGACTAGCGGGTATCGATGAGCAGTTCTTC.

The genes are TRBV7-6 and TRBJ1-1, with 7 bases that match TRBD1. CDR3 length: 18 amino acids. V gave up 0 bases and J gave up 0 bases; unmatched junction bases: 10. Germline-derived CDR1 and CDR2 are SGHVS and FNYEAQ. CDR3 region: CASSLAGSQGTLNTEAFF. The CDR3 DNA is TGTGCCAGCAGCTTAGCGGGATCACAGGGGACGTTGAACACTGAAGCTTTCTTT.

The table lists this clone with a count of one. This chain uses TRBV4-3 with TRBJ2-7; TRBD1 might be the D (5 bases). The CDR3 is 14 amino acids. V was clipped by 0 bases and J by 4 bases, with 10 bases between them. Germline assignment: CDR1 LGHNA and CDR2 YSLEER. Written as DNA, the CDR3 is TGCGCCAGCAGCCAAGATCGTCAGGGATACGAGCAGTACTTC. Translating it yields CASSQDRQGYEQYF.

The chain links TRBV25-1 to TRBJ1-1; D remains unclear. The CDR3 consists of 13 residues. V was shortened by 2 bases and J by 3 bases, with 7 bases between the two germline ends. Germline CDR1 MGHDK, CDR2 SYGVNS. This CDR3 reads CASSERGYTEAFF. Written as DNA, the CDR3 is TGTGCCAGCAGTGAACGGGGTTACACTGAAGCTTTCTTT.

The chain is built from TRBV7-6 and TRBJ1-1, with D uncertain. Trimming left V 4 bases short and J 0 bases short, with 12 bases between. CDR3 length: 15 residues. Germline lookup yields CDR1 SGHVS and CDR2 FNYEAQ. The CDR3 DNA reads as TGTGCCAGCAGCTCCAACTCTATCCTGAACACTGAAGCTTTCTTT. This codes for CASSSNSILNTEAFF.

The chain is built from TRBV9 and TRBJ2-3, with D possibly being TRBD1 (6 bases). CDR3 size: 13 residues. Trimming cost V 7 bases and J 1 base, with 10 bases left between them. Germline V lookup: CDR1 SGDLS, CDR2 YYNGEE. CDR3 loop: CASGGGRTDTQYF. As DNA, the CDR3 is TGTGCCAGCGGGGGCGGCCGCACAGATACGCAGTATTTT.

The V gene is TRBV28, the J gene TRBJ2-7; 10 bases are shared with TRBD2. Trimming at V came to 3 bases and at J to 3 bases, leaving 8 bases not matched to a gene. Germline V lookup: CDR1 MDHEN, CDR2 SYDVKM. This CDR3 has 16 residues. The CDR3 loop reads CASSFPSSGGHYEQYF. The CDR3 DNA reads as TGTGCCAGCAGTTTTCCGTCTAGCGGGGGACACTACGAGCAGTACTTC.

The V gene is TRBV29-1, the J gene TRBJ2-7; D is uncertain. Germline CDR1 reads SQVTM; CDR2 reads ANQGSEA. Trimming pared 3 bases from V and 2 bases from J, leaving 14 bases between. The CDR3 runs 14 residues. This chain's CDR3 is CSVEFGRQPYEQYF. The CDR3 DNA follows: TGCAGCGTTGAGTTCGGGCGGCAGCCCTACGAGCAGTACTTC.

The J gene is TRBJ2-2, the V gene TRBV5-6; no definite D call. The V end lost 1 base, the J end lost 3 bases, and 10 bases lay between the germline ends. CDR3 length equals 15 residues. CDR1 is SGHDT, CDR2 YYEEEE, per germline. CDR3 protein: CASSLSLEHTGELFF. The CDR3 nucleotides read TGTGCCAGCAGCTTGAGCCTAGAACACACCGGGGAGCTGTTTTTT. Based on the CDR3 plus reference TRBV5-6 and TRBJ2-2, the full variable domain is DAGVTQSPTHLIKTRGQQVTLRCSPKSGHDTVSWYQQALGQGPQFIFQYYEEEERQRGNFPDRFSGHQFPNYSSELNVNALLLGDSALYLCASSLSLEHTGELFFGEGSRLTVL.

DNA for the CDR3: TGTGCCAGCGGACTAGCGGGGACCAATGAGCAGTTCTTC. Its translation is CASGLAGTNEQFF. The rearrangement uses TRBV6-5 and TRBJ2-1; 12 bases agree with TRBD2. V was pared by 8 bases and J by 6 bases, with 2 bases of the junction left unmatched. The CDR3 totals 13 residues. Germline assignment: CDR1 MNHEY and CDR2 SVGAGI.

This rearrangement joins TRBV7-9 to TRBJ1-1; TRBD1 aligns across 11 bases. The CDR3 consists of 15 residues. The junction had 6 bases not matched to a gene; V was cut back by 5 bases and J by 4 bases. Germline-derived CDR1 and CDR2 are SEHNR and FQNEAQ (reference sequence). The CDR3 nucleotides read TGTGCCAGCAGCCCGTGGGACAGGGGGACCACTGAAGCTTTCTTT. It codes for CASSPWDRGTTEAFF.

The chain recombines TRBV4-3 with TRBJ2-3, with D hard to call. V lost 1 base, J lost 4 bases, and 15 bases lay in between. Germline lookup yields CDR1 LGHNA and CDR2 YSLEER. The CDR3 is 16 amino acids. The CDR3 coding sequence is TGCGCCAGCAGCCAAGCAGTTCTCCCTGCGGCAGATACGCAGTATTTT. It translates to CASSQAVLPAADTQYF.

The rearrangement joins TRBV7-9 to TRBJ2-6, with 7 nucleotides matching TRBD1. The CDR3 has 15 amino acids. In germline, CDR1 is SEHNR, CDR2 FQNEAQ (reference sequence). V shed 10 bases and J 0 bases; nucleotides not matched to a gene: 6. The CDR3 loop reads CATTGVRSGANVLTF. CDR3 nucleotide sequence: TGTGCCACCACAGGGGTCCGCTCTGGGGCCAACGTCCTGACTTTC.

This chain joins TRBV5-1 and TRBJ1-1; no firm D call. Per germline, CDR1 SGHRS and CDR2 YFSETQ. Deletions cut 0 bases from V and 0 bases from J, with 12 bases between. The CDR3 sequence is 16 residues long. CDR3 in amino acids: CASSLELSLMNTEAFF. Here the CDR3 DNA reads TGCGCCAGCAGCTTGGAATTAAGTCTCATGAACACTGAAGCTTTCTTT.

The chain employs TRBV6-1 and TRBJ1-5; D unresolved. Germline CDR1 is MNHNS and CDR2 is SASEGT. The CDR3 loop spans 15 amino acids. Trimming took off 5 bases at V and 3 bases at J, with 14 bases between the two ends. CDR3 residues: CASSFRLLYNQPQHF. The CDR3 DNA follows: TGTGCCAGCAGTTTTAGACTCCTATACAATCAGCCCCAGCATTTT.

CDR3 protein: CASSIVGVSPRRVDYGYTF. The CDR3 DNA is TGTGCCAGTAGTATAGTGGGGGTCTCACCTCGACGCGTTGACTATGGCTACACCTTC. The V call is TRBV19, the J call TRBJ1-2; D possibly corresponds to TRBD1 (5 bases). V was clipped by 1 base and J by 3 bases, with 24 bases between them. Germline values: CDR1 LNHDA, CDR2 SQIVND (reference sequence). The CDR3 covers 19 residues. The full variable domain, rest sourced from reference TRBV19 and TRBJ1-2, is DGGITQSPKYLFRKEGQNVTLSCEQNLNHDAMYWYRQDPGQGLRLIYYSQIVNDFQKGDIAEGYSVSREKKESFPLTVTSAQKNPTAFYLCASSIVGVSPRRVDYGYTFGSGTRLTVV.

V and J are TRBV6-4 and TRBJ2-7; the D gene is possibly TRBD1 (6 bases). This CDR3 is 13 amino acids long. V lost 8 bases, J lost 2 bases, and 13 bases lay in between. The germline CDR1 and CDR2 sequences are MRHNA and SNTAGT. CDR3 DNA: TGTGCCAGCCTACCCGGGACAACCTACGAGCAGTACTTC. It yields the protein CASLPGTTYEQYF.

The chain carries TRBV6-5 and TRBJ2-7; 9 bases fit TRBD1. The CDR3 is made up of 15 amino acids. Germline V gives CDR1 MNHEY, CDR2 SVGAGI. Trimming took 4 bases from V and 1 from J; bases not matched to a gene: 5. The CDR3 DNA is TGTGCCAGCAGTTCCCTGGGACAGGGTTCCTACGAGCAGTACTTC. This translates into CASSSLGQGSYEQYF.